This TCR beta chain is drawn from a study of T cell responses to AZD1222 COVID-19 vaccine. General study findings and limits: Spike-specific TCR breadth and depth grew following two AZD1222 doses. Recipients of AZD1222 seropositive at baseline numbered only 5 to 7.

With regard to this clone: Its antigen is as yet unknown.

TCRdb's table, derived via immunoSEQ multiplex PCR, lists solely in-frame clones and lacks some. The data hold about 140,000 clones, with 93% observed a single time. The germline V gene encodes CDR1 SGHVS and CDR2 FQNEAQ. The CDR3 totals 17 residues. With V trimmed by 1 base and J by 1 base, 6 bases remained unmatched. The sequencing used peripheral blood, collected after recovery from COVID-19. This rearrangement joins TRBV7-8 to TRBJ2-1; 8 bases agree with TRBD2. The receptor was derived from an adult who had recovered from COVID-19. CDR3 nucleotide sequence: TGTGCCAGCAGCTTAGTTGGCGGGGGGAAGTCCTACAATGAGCAGTTCTTC. The encoded protein is CASSLVGGGKSYNEQFF.